The rows below give T cell receptor beta chains drawn from one sample of a study of cytomegalovirus exposure and HLA in healthy donors. Assay used: immunoSEQ multiplex PCR; TCRdb lists only in-frame clones, some missing. The repertoire table contains around 100,000 clones. Source material: PBMCs. The receptors derive from a man aged 25 to 40 in good health and CMV-seronegative. The CDR3 runs from the conserved cysteine through the conserved F or W.

V	J	CDR3
TRBV7-2	TRBJ2-2	CASSPRTRQNTGELFF
TRBV28	TRBJ2-5	CASTSLPQETQYF
TRBV6-1	TRBJ2-1	CASSEAARFGGGTYNEQFF
TRBV18	TRBJ2-3	CASSPYDSTDTQYF
TRBV4-1	TRBJ1-1	CASSGGWYGHAFF
TRBV19	TRBJ2-5	CASGTGPGGNQETQYF
TRBV7-2	TRBJ1-5	CASRLTGEEYQPQHF
TRBV19	TRBJ1-2	CASLGDRAGGYTF
TRBV5-6	TRBJ2-7	CASRRDTPYEQYF
TRBV30	TRBJ2-2	CAGSGGANTGELFF
TRBV6-5	TRBJ2-3	CASSYRGGAPADTQYF
TRBV2	TRBJ1-2	CASTGGQHYGYTF
TRBV19	TRBJ2-2	CASSIASGGYTGELFF
TRBV6-1	TRBJ1-4	CASSTTGGFNEKLFF
TRBV5-8	TRBJ1-5	CASSKGALSNQPQHF
TRBV9	TRBJ1-6	CASSADTGFPNSPLHF
TRBV19	TRBJ1-1	CASSIRDRAPEAFF
TRBV15	TRBJ1-5	CATSGDRDNQPQHF
TRBV19	TRBJ2-2	CASSIWVGGTGELFF
TRBV25-1	TRBJ1-4	CASSEMVPGWANEKLFF
TRBV7-2	TRBJ2-5	CASSLAQQGAIETQYF
TRBV5-6	TRBJ2-6	CASSFTPGQLSSGANVLTF
TRBV5-1	TRBJ2-1	CASSPFVGTQENNEQFF
TRBV19	TRBJ1-2	CASSWSGFGGYTF
TRBV7-3	TRBJ2-1	CASSSRQSSYNEQFF
TRBV9	TRBJ1-6	CASSVYAGVNSPLHF
TRBV6-5	TRBJ1-5	CASSYSGGSNQPQHF
TRBV2	TRBJ1-1	CAGGTGNPEAFF
TRBV9	TRBJ2-7	CASSVGTSGASYEQYF
TRBV9	TRBJ2-6	CASSATSSGANVLTF
TRBV7-2	TRBJ2-3	CASSLRPLAGGPVTQYF
TRBV6-5	TRBJ1-1	CASSYSRTGGTEAFF
TRBV5-4	TRBJ1-2	CASSPGDLYGYTF
TRBV6-6	TRBJ2-5	CASSPAGEETQYF
TRBV7-7	TRBJ2-1	CASSSSRGGSYNEQFF